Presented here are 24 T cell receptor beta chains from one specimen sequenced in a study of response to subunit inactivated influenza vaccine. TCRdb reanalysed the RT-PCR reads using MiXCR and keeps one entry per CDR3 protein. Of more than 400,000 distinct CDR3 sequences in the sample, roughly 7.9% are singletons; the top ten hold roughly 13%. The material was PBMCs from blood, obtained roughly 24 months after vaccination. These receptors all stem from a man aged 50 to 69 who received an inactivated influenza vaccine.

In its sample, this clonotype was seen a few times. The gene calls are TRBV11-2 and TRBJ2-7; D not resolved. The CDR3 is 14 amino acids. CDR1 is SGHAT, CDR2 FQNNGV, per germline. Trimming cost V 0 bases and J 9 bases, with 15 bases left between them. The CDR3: CASSLDRAVNVQYF. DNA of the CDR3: TGTGCCAGCAGCTTAGATCGGGCGGTTAATGTGCAGTACTTC.

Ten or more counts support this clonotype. The CDR3 DNA sequence: TGTGCCTGGAGTGTAATTTCGGGGGTTGAGCAGTTCTTC. It codes for CAWSVISGVEQFF. The rearrangement links TRBV30 to TRBJ2-1; a possible D gene is TRBD2 (6 bases). V lost 0 bases, J lost 9 bases, and 12 bases lay in between. The V gene's germline CDR1 is GTSNPN and CDR2 SVGIG (reference sequence). The CDR3 length is 13 residues.

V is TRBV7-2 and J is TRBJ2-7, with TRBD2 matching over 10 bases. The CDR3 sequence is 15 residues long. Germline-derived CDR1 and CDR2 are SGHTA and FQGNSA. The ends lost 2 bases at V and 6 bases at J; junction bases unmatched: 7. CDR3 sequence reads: CASSLSGGALSEQYF. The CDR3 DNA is TGTGCCAGCAGCTTAAGCGGGGGGGCCCTAAGCGAGCAGTACTTC.

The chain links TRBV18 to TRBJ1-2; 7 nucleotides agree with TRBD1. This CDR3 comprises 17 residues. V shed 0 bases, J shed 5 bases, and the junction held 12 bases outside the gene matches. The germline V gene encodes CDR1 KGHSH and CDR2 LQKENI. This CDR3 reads CASSPPDLTGRWYGYTF. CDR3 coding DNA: TGTGCCAGCTCACCACCGGATTTGACAGGGAGATGGTATGGCTACACCTTC. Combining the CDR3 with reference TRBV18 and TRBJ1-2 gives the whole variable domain NAGVMQNPRHLVRRRGQEARLRCSPMKGHSHVYWYRQLPEEGLKFMVYLQKENIIDESGMPKERFSAEFPKEGPSILRIQQVVRGDSAAYFCASSPPDLTGRWYGYTFGSGTRLTVV.

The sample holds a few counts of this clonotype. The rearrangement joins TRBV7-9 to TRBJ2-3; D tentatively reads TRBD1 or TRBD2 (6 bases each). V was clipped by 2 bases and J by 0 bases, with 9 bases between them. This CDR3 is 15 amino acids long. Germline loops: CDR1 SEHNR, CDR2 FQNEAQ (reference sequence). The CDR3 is CASSLRRGSTDTQYF. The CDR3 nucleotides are TGTGCCAGCAGCTTAAGGAGGGGGAGCACAGATACGCAGTATTTT.

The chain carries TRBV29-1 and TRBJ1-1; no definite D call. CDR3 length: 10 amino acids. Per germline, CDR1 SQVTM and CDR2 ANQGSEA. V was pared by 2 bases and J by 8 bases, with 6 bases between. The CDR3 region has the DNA TGCAGCGTTGAAACAGCAGAAGCTTTCTTT. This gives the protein CSVETAEAFF.

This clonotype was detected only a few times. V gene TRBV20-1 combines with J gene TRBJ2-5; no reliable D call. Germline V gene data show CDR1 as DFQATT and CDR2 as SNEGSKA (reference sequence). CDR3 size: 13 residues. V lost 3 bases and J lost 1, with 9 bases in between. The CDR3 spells CSASGSFQETQYF. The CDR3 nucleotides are TGCAGTGCTAGTGGATCCTTCCAAGAGACCCAGTACTTC.

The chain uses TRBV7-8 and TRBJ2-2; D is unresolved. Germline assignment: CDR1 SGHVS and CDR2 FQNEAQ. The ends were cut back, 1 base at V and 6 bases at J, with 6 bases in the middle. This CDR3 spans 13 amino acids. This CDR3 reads CASSLEAPGELFF. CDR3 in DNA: TGTGCCAGCAGCTTAGAGGCCCCCGGGGAGCTGTTTTTT.

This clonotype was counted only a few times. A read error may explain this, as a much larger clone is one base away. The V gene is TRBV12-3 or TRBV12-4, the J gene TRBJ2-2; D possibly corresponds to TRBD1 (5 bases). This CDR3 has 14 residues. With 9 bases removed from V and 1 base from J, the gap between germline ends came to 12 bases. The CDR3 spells CARSRRGNTGELFF. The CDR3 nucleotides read TGTGCCAGGAGTCGAAGGGGGAACACCGGGGAGCTGTTTTTT.

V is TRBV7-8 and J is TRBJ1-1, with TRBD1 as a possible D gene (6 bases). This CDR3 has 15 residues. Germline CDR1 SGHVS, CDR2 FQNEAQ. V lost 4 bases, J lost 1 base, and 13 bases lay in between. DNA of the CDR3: TGTGCCAGCAGCTCGGCAGGGGTAGGGAACACTGAAGCTTTCTTT. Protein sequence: CASSSAGVGNTEAFF.

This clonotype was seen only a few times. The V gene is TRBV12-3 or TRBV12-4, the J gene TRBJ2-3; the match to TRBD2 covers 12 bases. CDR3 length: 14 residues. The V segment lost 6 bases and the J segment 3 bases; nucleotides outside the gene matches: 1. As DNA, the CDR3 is TGTGCCAGCAGAGGACTAGCGGGGACAGATACGCAGTATTTT. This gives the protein CASRGLAGTDTQYF.

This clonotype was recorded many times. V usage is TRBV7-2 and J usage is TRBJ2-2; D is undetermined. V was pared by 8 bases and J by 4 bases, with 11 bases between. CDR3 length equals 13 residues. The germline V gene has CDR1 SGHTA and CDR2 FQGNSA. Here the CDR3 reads CASEPRPTGELFF. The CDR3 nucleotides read TGTGCCAGCGAACCCCGACCCACCGGGGAGCTGTTTTTT.

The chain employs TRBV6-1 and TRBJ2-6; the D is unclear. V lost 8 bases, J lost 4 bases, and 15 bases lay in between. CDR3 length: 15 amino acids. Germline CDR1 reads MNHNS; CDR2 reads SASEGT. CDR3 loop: CASWNSGLGANVLTF. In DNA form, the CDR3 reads TGTGCCAGCTGGAATTCTGGGCTCGGGGCCAACGTCCTGACTTTC.

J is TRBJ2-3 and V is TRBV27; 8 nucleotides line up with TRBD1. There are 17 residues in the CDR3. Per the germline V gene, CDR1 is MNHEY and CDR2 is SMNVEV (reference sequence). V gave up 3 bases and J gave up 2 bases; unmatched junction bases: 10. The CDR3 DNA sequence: TGTGCCAGCAGTTTGGGCCAGGGGGCATGGATCACAGATACGCAGTATTTT. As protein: CASSLGQGAWITDTQYF.

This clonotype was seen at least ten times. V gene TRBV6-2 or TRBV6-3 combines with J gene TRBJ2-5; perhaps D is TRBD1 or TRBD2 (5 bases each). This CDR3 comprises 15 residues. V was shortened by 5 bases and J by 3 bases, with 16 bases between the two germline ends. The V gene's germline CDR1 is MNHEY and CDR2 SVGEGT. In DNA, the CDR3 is TGTGCCAGCAGTGATTTCGTGGGGACGGAAGAGACCCAGTACTTC. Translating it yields CASSDFVGTEETQYF.

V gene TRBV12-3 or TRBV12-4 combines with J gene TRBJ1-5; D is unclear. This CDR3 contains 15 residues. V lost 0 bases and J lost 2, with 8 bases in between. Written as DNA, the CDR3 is TGTGCCAGCAGTTTAGCCAGTTTCGGCAATCAGCCCCAGCATTTT. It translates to CASSLASFGNQPQHF.

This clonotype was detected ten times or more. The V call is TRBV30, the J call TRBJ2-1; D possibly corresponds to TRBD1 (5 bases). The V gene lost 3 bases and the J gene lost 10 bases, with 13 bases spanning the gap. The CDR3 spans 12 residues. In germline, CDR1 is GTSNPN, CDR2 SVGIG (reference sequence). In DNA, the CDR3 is TGTGCCTGGAGCGTGGGGCGGACCGAGCAGTTCTTC. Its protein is CAWSVGRTEQFF.

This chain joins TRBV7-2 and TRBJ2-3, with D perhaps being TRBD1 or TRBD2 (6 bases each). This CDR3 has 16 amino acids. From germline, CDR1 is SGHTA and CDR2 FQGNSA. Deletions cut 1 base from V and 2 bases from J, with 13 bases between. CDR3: CASSLGVGGPTDTQYF. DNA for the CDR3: TGTGCCAGCAGCTTAGGGGTGGGGGGCCCCACAGATACGCAGTATTTT.

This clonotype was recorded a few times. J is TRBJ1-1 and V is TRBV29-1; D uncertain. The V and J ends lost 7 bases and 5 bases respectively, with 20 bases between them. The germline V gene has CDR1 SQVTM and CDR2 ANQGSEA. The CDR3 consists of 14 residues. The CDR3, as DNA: TGCAGCGCCGCTAAGCTACACCCGAGTACTGAAGCTTTCTTT. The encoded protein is CSAAKLHPSTEAFF.

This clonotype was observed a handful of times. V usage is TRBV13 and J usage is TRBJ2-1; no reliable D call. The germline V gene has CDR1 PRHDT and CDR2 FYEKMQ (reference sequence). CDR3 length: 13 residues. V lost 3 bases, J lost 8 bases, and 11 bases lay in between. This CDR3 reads CASSLSPQDEQFF. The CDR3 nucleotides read TGTGCCAGCAGCTTGAGCCCCCAGGATGAGCAGTTCTTC. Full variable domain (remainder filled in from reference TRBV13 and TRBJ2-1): AAGVIQSPRHLIKEKRETATLKCYPIPRHDTVYWYQQGPGQDPQFLISFYEKMQSDKGSIPDRFSAQQFSDYHSELNMSSLELGDSALYFCASSLSPQDEQFFGPGTRLTVL.

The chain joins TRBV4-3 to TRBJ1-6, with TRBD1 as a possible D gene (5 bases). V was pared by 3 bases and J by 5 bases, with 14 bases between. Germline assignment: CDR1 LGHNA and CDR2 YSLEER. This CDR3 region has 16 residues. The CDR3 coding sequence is TGCGCCAGCAGCCATGCCGGGACGGGAGATAATTCACCCCTCCACTTT. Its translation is CASSHAGTGDNSPLHF.

The CDR3 DNA reads as TGCGCCAGCAGCCAAGGAGGTCAAGATGAGCAGTTCTTC. Residues: CASSQGGQDEQFF. The chain couples TRBV4-3 to TRBJ2-1; D is undetermined. CDR3 length equals 13 residues. Germline CDR1 is LGHNA and CDR2 is YSLEER. V gave up 1 base and J gave up 8 bases, with 9 bases separating them.

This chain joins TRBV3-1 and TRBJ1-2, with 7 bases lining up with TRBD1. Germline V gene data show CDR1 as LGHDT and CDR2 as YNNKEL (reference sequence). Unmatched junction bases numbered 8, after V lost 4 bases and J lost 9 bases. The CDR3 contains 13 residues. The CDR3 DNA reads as TGTGCCAGCAGCCCCAGACAGGGAGGGAGCTACACCTTC. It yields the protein CASSPRQGGSYTF.

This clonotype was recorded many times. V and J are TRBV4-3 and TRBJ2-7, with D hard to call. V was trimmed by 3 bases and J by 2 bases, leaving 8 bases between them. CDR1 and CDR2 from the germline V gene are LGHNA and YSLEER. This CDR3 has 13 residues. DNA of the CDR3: TGCGCCAGCAGCCACTCAACCGCCTACGAGCAGTACTTC. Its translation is CASSHSTAYEQYF.